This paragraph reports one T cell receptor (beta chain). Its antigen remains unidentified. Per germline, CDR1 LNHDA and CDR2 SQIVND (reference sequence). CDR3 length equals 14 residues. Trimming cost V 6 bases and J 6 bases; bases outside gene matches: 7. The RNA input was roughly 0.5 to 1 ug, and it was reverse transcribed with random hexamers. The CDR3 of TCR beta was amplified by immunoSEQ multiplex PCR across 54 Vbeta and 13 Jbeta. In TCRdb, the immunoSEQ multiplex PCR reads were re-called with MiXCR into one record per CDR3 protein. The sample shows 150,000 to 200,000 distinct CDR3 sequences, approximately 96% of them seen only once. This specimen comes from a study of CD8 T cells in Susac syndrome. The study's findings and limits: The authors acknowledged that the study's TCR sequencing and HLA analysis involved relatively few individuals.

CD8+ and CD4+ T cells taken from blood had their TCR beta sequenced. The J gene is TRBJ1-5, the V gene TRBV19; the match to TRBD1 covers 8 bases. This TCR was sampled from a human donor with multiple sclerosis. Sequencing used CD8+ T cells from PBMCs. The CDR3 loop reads CASSTSQGGQPQHF. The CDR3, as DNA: TGTGCCAGTAGCACGTCACAGGGGGGTCAGCCCCAGCATTTT.